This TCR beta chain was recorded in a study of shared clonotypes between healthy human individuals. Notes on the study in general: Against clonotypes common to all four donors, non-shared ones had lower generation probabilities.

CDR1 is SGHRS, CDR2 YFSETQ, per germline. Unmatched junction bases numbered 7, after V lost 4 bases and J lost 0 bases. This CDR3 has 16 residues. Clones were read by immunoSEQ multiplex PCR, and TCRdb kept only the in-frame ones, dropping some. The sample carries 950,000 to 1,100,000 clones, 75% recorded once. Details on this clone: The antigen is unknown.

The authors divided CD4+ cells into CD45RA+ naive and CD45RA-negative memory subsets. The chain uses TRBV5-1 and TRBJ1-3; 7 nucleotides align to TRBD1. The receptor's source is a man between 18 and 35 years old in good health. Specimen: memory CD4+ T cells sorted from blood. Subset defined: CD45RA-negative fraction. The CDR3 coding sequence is TGCGCCAGCAGCCCGGGACAGACGCTCTCTGGAAACACCATATATTTT. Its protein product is CASSPGQTLSGNTIYF. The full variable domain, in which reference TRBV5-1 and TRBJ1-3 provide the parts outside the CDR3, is KAGVTQTPRYLIKTRGQQVTLSCSPISGHRSVSWYQQTPGQGLQFLFEYFSETQRNKGNFPGRFSGRQFSNSRSEMNVSTLELGDSALYLCASSPGQTLSGNTIYFGEGSWLTVV.